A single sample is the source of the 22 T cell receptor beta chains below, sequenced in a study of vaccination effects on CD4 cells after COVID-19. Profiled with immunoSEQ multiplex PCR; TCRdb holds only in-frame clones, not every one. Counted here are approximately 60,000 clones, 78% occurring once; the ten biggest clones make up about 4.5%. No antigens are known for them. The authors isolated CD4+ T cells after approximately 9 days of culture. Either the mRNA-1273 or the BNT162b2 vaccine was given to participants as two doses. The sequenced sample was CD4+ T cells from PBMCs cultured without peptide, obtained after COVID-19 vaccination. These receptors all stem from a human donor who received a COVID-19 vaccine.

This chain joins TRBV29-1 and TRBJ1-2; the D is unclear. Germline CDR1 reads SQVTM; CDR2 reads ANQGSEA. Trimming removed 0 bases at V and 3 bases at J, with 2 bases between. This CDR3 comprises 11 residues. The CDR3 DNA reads TGCAGCGTTGAAGATGACTATGGCTACACCTTC. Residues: CSVEDDYGYTF.

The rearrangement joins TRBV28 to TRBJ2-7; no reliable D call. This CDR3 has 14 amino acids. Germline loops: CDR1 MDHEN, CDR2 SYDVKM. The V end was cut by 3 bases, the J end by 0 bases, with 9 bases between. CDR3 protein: CASSFRVLSYEQYF. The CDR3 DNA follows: TGTGCCAGCAGTTTTAGGGTCCTCTCCTACGAGCAGTACTTC. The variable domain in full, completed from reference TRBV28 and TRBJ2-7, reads DVKVTQSSRYLVKRTGEKVFLECVQDMDHENMFWYRQDPGLGLRLIYFSYDVKMKEKGDIPEGYSVSREKKERFSLILESASTNQTSMYLCASSFRVLSYEQYFGPGTRLTVT.

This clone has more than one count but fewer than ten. CDR3 in DNA: TGTGCCAGCAGCCTGCCCGGGGGGAACACTGAAGCTTTCTTT. This sequence encodes CASSLPGGNTEAFF. The rearrangement joins TRBV3-1 (or the pseudogene TRBV3-2) to TRBJ1-1; D perhaps matches TRBD1 (5 bases). The V end lost 4 bases, the J end lost 1 base, and 10 bases lay between the germline ends. The CDR3 spans 14 residues. The germline V gene encodes CDR1 LGHDT and CDR2 YNNKEL (reference sequence).

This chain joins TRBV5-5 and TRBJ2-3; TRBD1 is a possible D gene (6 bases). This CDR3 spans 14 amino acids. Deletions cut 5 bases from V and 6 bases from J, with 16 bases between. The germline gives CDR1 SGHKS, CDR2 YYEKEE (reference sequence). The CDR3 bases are TGTGCCAGCAGAAGACGGACAGTTACGGATACGCAGTATTTT. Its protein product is CASRRRTVTDTQYF. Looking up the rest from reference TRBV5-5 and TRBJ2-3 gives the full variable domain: DAGVTQSPTHLIKTRGQQVTLRCSPISGHKSVSWYQQVLGQGPQFIFQYYEKEERGRGNFPDRFSARQFPNYSSELNVNALLLGDSALYLCASRRRTVTDTQYFGPGTRLTVL.

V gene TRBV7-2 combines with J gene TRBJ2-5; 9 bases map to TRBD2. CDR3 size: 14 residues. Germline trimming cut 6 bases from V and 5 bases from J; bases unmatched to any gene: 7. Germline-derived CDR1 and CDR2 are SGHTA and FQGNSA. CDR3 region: CASRATGTSETQYF. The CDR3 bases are TGTGCCAGCAGGGCGACCGGGACTAGCGAGACCCAGTACTTC. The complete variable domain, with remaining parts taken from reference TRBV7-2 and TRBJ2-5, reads GAGVSQSPSNKVTEKGKDVELRCDPISGHTALYWYRQSLGQGLEFLIYFQGNSAPDKSGLPSDRFSAERTGGSVSTLTIQRTQQEDSAVYLCASRATGTSETQYFGPGTRLLVL.

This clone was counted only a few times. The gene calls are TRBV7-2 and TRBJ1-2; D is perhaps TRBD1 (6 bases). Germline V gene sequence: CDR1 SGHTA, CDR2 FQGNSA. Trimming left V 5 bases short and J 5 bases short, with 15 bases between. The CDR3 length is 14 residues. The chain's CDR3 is CASSQDWTAYGYTF. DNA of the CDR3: TGTGCCAGCAGCCAAGACTGGACAGCATATGGCTACACCTTC.

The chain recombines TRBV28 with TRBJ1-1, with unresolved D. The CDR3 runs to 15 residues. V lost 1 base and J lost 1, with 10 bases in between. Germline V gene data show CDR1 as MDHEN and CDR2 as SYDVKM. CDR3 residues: CASSLFGRQNTEAFF. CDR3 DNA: TGTGCCAGCAGTTTATTCGGACGGCAGAACACTGAAGCTTTCTTT.

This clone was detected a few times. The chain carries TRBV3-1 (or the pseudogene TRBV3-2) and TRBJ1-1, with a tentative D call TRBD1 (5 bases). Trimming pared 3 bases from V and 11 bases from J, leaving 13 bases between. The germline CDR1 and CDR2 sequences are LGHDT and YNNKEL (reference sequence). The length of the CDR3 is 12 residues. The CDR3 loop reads CASSQPTGGAFF. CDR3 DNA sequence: TGTGCCAGCAGCCAGCCCACAGGTGGGGCTTTCTTT.

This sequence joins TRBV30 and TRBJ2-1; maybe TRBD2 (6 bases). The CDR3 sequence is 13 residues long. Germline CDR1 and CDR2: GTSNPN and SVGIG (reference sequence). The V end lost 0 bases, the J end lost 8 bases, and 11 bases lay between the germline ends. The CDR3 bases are TGTGCCTGGAGTGTCGAGGGGAGGCATGAGCAGTTCTTC. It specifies CAWSVEGRHEQFF.

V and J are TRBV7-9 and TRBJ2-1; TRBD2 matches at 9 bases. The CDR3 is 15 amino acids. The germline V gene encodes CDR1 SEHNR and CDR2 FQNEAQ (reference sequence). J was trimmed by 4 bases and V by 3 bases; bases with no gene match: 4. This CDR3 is CASSFRLAAYNEQFF. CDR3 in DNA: TGTGCCAGCAGCTTCCGACTAGCGGCTTACAATGAGCAGTTCTTC. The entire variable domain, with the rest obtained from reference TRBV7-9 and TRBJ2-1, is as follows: DTGVSQNPRHKITKRGQNVTFRCDPISEHNRLYWYRQTLGQGPEFLTYFQNEAQLEKSRLLSDRFSAERPKGSFSTLEIQRTEQGDSAMYLCASSFRLAAYNEQFFGPGTRLTVL.

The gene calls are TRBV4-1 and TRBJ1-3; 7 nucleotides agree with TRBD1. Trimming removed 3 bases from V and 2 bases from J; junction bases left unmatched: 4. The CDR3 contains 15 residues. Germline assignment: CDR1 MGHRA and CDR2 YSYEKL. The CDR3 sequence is CASSQQGGAGNTIYF. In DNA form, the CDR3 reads TGCGCCAGCAGCCAGCAGGGGGGAGCTGGAAACACCATATATTTT.

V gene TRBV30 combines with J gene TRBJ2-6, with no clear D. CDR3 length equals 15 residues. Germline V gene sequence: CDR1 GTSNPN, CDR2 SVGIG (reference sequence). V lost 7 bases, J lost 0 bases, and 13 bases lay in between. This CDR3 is CALSSTSSGANVLTF. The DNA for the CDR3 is TGTGCCTTGAGCAGTACGTCCTCTGGGGCCAACGTCCTGACTTTC.

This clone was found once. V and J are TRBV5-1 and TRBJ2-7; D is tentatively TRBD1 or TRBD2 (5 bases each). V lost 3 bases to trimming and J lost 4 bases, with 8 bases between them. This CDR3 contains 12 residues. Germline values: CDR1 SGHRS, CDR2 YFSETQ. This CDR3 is CASSSGAYEQYF. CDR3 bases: TGCGCCAGCAGCTCCGGGGCATACGAGCAGTACTTC.

In DNA, the CDR3 is TGTGCCAGCAGCCAGGGAGCAGATACGCAGTATTTT. Protein: CASSQGADTQYF. V usage is TRBV3-1 (or the pseudogene TRBV3-2) and J usage is TRBJ2-3; tentative D call: TRBD2 (5 bases). The V end was cut by 3 bases, the J end by 4 bases, with 5 bases between. The CDR3 spans 12 residues. The germline gives CDR1 LGHDT, CDR2 YNNKEL (reference sequence).

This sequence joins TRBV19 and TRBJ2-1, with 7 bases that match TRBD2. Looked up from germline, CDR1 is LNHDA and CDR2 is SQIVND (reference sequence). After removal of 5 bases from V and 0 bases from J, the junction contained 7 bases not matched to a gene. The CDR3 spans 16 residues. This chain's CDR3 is CASSPLALSSYNEQFF. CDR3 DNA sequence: TGTGCCAGTAGTCCACTAGCGCTTAGCTCCTACAATGAGCAGTTCTTC.

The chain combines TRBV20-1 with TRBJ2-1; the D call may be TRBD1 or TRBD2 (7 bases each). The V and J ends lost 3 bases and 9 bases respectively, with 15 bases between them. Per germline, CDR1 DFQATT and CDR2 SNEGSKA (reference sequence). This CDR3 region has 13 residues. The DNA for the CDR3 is TGCAGTGCTAGTCCCGCCAGGGGGGGTGAGCAGTTCTTC. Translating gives CSASPARGGEQFF.

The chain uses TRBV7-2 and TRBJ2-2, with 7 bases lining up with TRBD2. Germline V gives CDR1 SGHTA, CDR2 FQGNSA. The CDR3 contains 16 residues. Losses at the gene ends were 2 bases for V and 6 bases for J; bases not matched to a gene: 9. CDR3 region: CASSLLGRGRAGELFF. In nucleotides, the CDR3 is TGTGCCAGCAGCTTATTAGGGAGGGGAAGAGCCGGGGAGCTGTTTTTT.

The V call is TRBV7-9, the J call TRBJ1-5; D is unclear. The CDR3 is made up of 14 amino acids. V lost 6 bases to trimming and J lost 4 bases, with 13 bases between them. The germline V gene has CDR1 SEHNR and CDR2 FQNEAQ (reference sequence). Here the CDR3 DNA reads TGTGCCAGCAGGCGAGAGGGAGGAAATCAGCCCCAGCATTTT. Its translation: CASRREGGNQPQHF.

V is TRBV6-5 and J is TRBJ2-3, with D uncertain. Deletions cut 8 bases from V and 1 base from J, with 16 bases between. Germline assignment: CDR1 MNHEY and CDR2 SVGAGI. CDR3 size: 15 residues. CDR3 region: CASAERVPRTDTQYF. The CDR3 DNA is TGTGCCAGCGCTGAAAGGGTCCCTCGCACAGATACGCAGTATTTT.

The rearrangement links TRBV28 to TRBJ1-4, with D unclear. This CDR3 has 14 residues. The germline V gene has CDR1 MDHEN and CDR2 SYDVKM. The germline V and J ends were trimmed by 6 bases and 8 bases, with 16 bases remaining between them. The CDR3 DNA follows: TGTGCCAGCAGATCAGGCGTCAGGCAGGAAAAACTGTTTTTT. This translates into CASRSGVRQEKLFF.

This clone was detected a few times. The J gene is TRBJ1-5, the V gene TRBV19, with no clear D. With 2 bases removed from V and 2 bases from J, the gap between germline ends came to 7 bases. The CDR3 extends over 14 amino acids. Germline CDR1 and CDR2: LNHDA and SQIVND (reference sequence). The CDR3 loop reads CASSISSGNQPQHF. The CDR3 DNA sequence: TGTGCCAGTAGTATATCTAGTGGCAATCAGCCCCAGCATTTT.

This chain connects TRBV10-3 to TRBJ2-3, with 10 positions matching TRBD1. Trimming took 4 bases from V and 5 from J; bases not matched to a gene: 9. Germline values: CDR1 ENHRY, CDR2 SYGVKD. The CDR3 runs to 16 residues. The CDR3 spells CAISAGTGAEIDTQYF. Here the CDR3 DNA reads TGTGCCATCAGTGCCGGGACAGGGGCGGAAATAGATACGCAGTATTTT.